The 14 T cell receptor beta chains given below trace back to one sample, sequenced in a study of CD4+ T cells in melanoma. Sequenced by immunoSEQ multiplex PCR; TCRdb stores in-frame clones only, minus some. The sample records about 140,000 clones, 92% being singletons. The receptor set was obtained from a human donor with melanoma.

The chain recombines TRBV19 with TRBJ2-1, with TRBD1 matching 9 bases. Germline V gene sequence: CDR1 LNHDA, CDR2 SQIVND (reference sequence). This CDR3 has 17 residues. The V and J ends lost 6 bases and 1 base, in that order; junction bases with no gene match: 10. CDR3 nucleotide sequence: TGTGCCAGTAGGAAACAGGGGGCGCGAGAATCCTACAATGAGCAGTTCTTC. As protein: CASRKQGARESYNEQFF.

The table lists this clone with a count of one. The CDR3 DNA reads TGTGCCAGCTCACCCATAATCCTGACAGGGATCGATGAAAAACTGTTTTTT. Encoded protein: CASSPIILTGIDEKLFF. The chain couples TRBV18 to TRBJ1-4, with 7 positions matching TRBD1. CDR1 KGHSH and CDR2 LQKENI come from the germline V gene. The CDR3 spans 17 residues. V dropped 3 bases and J dropped 6; count of bases not matched to a gene: 13.

The V gene is TRBV18, the J gene TRBJ2-2, with 7 bases fitting TRBD2. Trimming cost V 5 bases and J 5 bases; bases outside gene matches: 5. CDR3 length: 14 amino acids. The germline gives CDR1 KGHSH, CDR2 LQKENI. The CDR3 DNA is TGTGCCAGCTCATGGCGAGCGGGGACCGGGGAGCTGTTTTTT. As protein: CASSWRAGTGELFF. The variable domain in full, with the rest retrieved from reference TRBV18 and TRBJ2-2, is NAGVMQNPRHLVRRRGQEARLRCSPMKGHSHVYWYRQLPEEGLKFMVYLQKENIIDESGMPKERFSAEFPKEGPSILRIQQVVRGDSAAYFCASSWRAGTGELFFGEGSRLTVL.

The V call is TRBV7-8, the J call TRBJ2-7; the D gene could be TRBD1 or TRBD2 (5 bases each). Germline CDR1 is SGHVS and CDR2 is FQNEAQ. The CDR3 extends over 15 amino acids. Trimming removed 1 base at V and 4 bases at J, with 14 bases between. The CDR3 reads CASSLGVGTGYEQYF. The CDR3 bases are TGTGCCAGCAGCTTAGGTGTTGGGACGGGTTACGAGCAGTACTTC.

The chain employs TRBV30 and TRBJ1-3; D might be TRBD1 (6 bases). Looked up from germline, CDR1 is GTSNPN and CDR2 is SVGIG (reference sequence). The CDR3 loop spans 14 amino acids. Trimming removed 2 bases from V and 8 bases from J, with 16 bases in between. The DNA for the CDR3 is TGTGCCTGGAGTAAGGGGGTGGCCCGGGACACCATATATTTT. Translating gives CAWSKGVARDTIYF.

This chain connects TRBV5-1 to TRBJ2-3, with TRBD2 matching 9 bases. The CDR3 runs to 16 residues. V was clipped by 1 base and J by 1 base; unmatched bases: 4. The V gene's germline CDR1 is SGHRS and CDR2 YFSETQ. DNA for the CDR3: TGCGCCAGCAGCTTGATGACTAGCGGCGGCACAGATACGCAGTATTTT. This gives the protein CASSLMTSGGTDTQYF.

V and J are TRBV6-5 and TRBJ2-3; 12 bases align to TRBD2. This CDR3 has 15 amino acids. Trimming removed 5 bases from V and 4 bases from J; junction bases left unmatched: 4. Germline CDR1 is MNHEY and CDR2 is SVGAGI. Here the CDR3 reads CASSHRLAGADTQYF. CDR3 nucleotide sequence: TGTGCCAGCAGTCATCGACTAGCGGGGGCAGATACGCAGTATTTT.

The rearrangement joins TRBV30 to TRBJ2-2; 9 nucleotides line up with TRBD1. The junction had 2 bases not matched to a gene; V was cut back by 5 bases and J by 1 base. The germline CDR1 and CDR2 sequences are GTSNPN and SVGIG (reference sequence). The CDR3 has 14 amino acids. CDR3 amino acids: CAWGGQGNTGELFF. The CDR3 DNA follows: TGTGCCTGGGGGGGACAGGGGAACACCGGGGAGCTGTTTTTT.

In DNA, the CDR3 is TGTGCCAGCAGCTTAATAGAGACCCAGTACTTC. As protein: CASSLIETQYF. V usage is TRBV7-9 and J usage is TRBJ2-5; no clear D. This CDR3 comprises 11 residues. V shed 2 bases and J shed 4 bases, with 2 bases lying between them. Looked up from germline, CDR1 is SEHNR and CDR2 is FQNEAQ (reference sequence).

The genes are TRBV5-1 and TRBJ2-2, with D possibly matching TRBD2 (7 bases). Trimming took off 5 bases at V and 1 base at J, with 12 bases between the two ends. CDR1 is SGHRS and CDR2 is YFSETQ in the germline V gene. The CDR3 length is 15 residues. The CDR3 spells CASSGGAGNTGELFF. As DNA, the CDR3 is TGCGCCAGCAGTGGGGGGGCGGGGAACACCGGGGAGCTGTTTTTT.

V and J are TRBV7-8 and TRBJ2-6; 8 bases agree with TRBD1. CDR1 and CDR2 (germline): SGHVS, FQNEAQ. The CDR3 covers 16 residues. Losses at the gene ends were 5 bases for V and 4 bases for J; bases not matched to a gene: 7. The CDR3 nucleotides read TGTGCCAGCAGCCTCCTCAGGGGGCTCGGGGCCAACGTCCTGACTTTC. Its protein is CASSLLRGLGANVLTF.

The chain couples TRBV2 to TRBJ2-5; 8 bases agree with TRBD2. The germline V gene has CDR1 SNHLY and CDR2 FYNNEI. The J segment lost 6 bases and the V segment lost 11 bases, leaving 17 bases of the junction unmatched. The CDR3 is 15 residues long. In DNA form, the CDR3 reads TGTGCCTGCTACACGAGTCGGGGGGGCGGGAAGACCCAGTACTTC. Residues: CACYTSRGGGKTQYF.

As DNA, the CDR3 is TGTGCTAGTGCCCGGATCATTGGGCCTGAGACCCAGTACTTC. Translating it yields CASARIIGPETQYF. V and J are TRBV12-5 and TRBJ2-5, with D unclear. This CDR3 has 14 amino acids. CDR1 and CDR2 from the germline V gene are LGHNT and FRNRAP. V was cut by 7 bases and J by 5 bases, with 17 bases left in between.

This clone was counted a single time. The V and J genes are TRBV6-4 and TRBJ2-7, with D perhaps being TRBD1 or TRBD2 (7 bases each). Germline CDR1 and CDR2: MRHNA and SNTAGT. Trimming stripped 4 bases from V and 6 bases from J, with 13 bases between. The CDR3 runs to 13 residues. CDR3 protein: CASSVQGGLEQYF. In DNA, the CDR3 is TGTGCCAGCAGTGTCCAGGGGGGGCTCGAGCAGTACTTC.